This T cell receptor (beta chain) stems from a study of control samples from healthy donors and cancer patients. The protocol was immunoSEQ multiplex PCR, while the TCRdb copy is restricted to in-frame clones and leaves out a portion. Its clone listing holds roughly 200,000 clones. CDR1 is SGHRS, CDR2 YFSETQ, per germline. This CDR3 is 18 amino acids long. V lost 0 bases, J lost 11 bases, and 29 bases lay in between. V gene TRBV5-1 combines with J gene TRBJ1-1, with D possibly being TRBD1 (5 bases). Sequencing used blood. The receptor comes from a woman aged 25 to 39 in good health. Written as DNA, the CDR3 is TGCGCCAGCAGCTTGGATGTTGTGGGGCAGGGACCTTCCACTGGGGCTTTCTTT. Translation: CASSLDVVGQGPSTGAFF.